This T cell receptor (beta chain) is drawn from a study of OX40 agonist ivuxolimab in advanced cancers. In the study overall: Patients received the agonistic anti-OX40 (CD134) antibody ivuxolimab.

The CDR3 runs 13 residues. The germline V gene encodes CDR1 SEHNR and CDR2 FQNEAQ (reference sequence). V dropped 11 bases and J dropped 4; count of bases not matched to a gene: 10. This clone was seen more than once but under ten times. Profiling relied on immunoSEQ multiplex PCR, and the TCRdb table lists in-frame clones only, not all of them. This sample yields fewer than 85,000 clones, of which 90% to 95% are seen a single time; approximately 0.7% belongs to the top ten. The sequences come from CD4+ or CD8+ T cells sorted from blood, collected in a trial of the OX40 agonist ivuxolimab. The sequence derives from an adult with an advanced solid tumor such as melanoma, head and neck, liver or kidney cancer. The chain recombines TRBV7-9 with TRBJ1-1; 7 nucleotides align to TRBD1. The CDR3 DNA follows: TGTGCCGGCGCGGGGACAGTAGTCACTGAAGCTTTCTTT. It translates to CAGAGTVVTEAFF.